This T cell receptor beta chain derives from a study of cytomegalovirus exposure and HLA in healthy donors. Primers: 60 Vbeta forward and 13 Jbeta reverse. The assay was immunoSEQ multiplex PCR, and TCRdb's table has in-frame clones only and misses some. The sample consists of about 130,000 clones, 76% of them appearing once. The CDR3 sequence is 16 residues long. The germline CDR1 and CDR2 sequences are SGHNT and YYREEE (reference sequence). V was cut by 2 bases and J by 0 bases, with 12 bases left in between. The chain recombines TRBV5-4 with TRBJ2-1; D might be TRBD1 (6 bases). This TCR derives from a man over 45 in good health and CMV-seronegative. Specimen: PBMCs. DNA of the CDR3: TGTGCCAGCAGCTTTAGACAGGTGAGCTCCTACAATGAGCAGTTCTTC. It codes for CASSFRQVSSYNEQFF.